These 32 T cell receptor beta chains were all obtained from the same sample, sequenced in a study of beta chain features in type 1 diabetes. Overall study findings and caveats: Shortening of TCRB CDR3s, moderate but significant, appeared in all four CD4+ subsets of Type 1 diabetes patients.

These TCRs' antigens remain unknown. The investigators reverse transcribed all of the isolated RNA, so they sequenced expressed TCRB transcripts. Sequenced by immunoSEQ multiplex PCR; TCRdb stores in-frame clones only, minus some. The sample carries 250,000 to 350,000 clones, approximately 15% recorded once. The specimen sequenced was naive CD4+ T cells from blood. The receptors originated from a man younger than 35 with type 1 diabetes.

J is TRBJ1-3 and V is TRBV6-5; no firm D call. V lost 5 bases and J lost 8, with 16 bases in between. The germline V gene has CDR1 MNHEY and CDR2 SVGAGI. The CDR3 is 14 amino acids. The CDR3 DNA reads as TGTGCCAGCAGTATGGGTATCGGAGGCGACACCATATATTTT. As protein: CASSMGIGGDTIYF.

The chain employs TRBV28 and TRBJ1-2; TRBD1 might be the D (5 bases). CDR3 length: 13 residues. V was trimmed by 3 bases and J by 7 bases, leaving 12 bases between them. The germline gives CDR1 MDHEN, CDR2 SYDVKM. CDR3 sequence: CASSLATAVGYTF. CDR3 in DNA: TGTGCCAGCAGTTTGGCGACAGCCGTTGGCTACACCTTC.

V is TRBV30 and J is TRBJ1-1; a weak D match, TRBD1 (6 bases). The CDR3 has 13 residues. V was cut by 3 bases and J by 5 bases, with 13 bases left in between. CDR1 and CDR2 (germline): GTSNPN, SVGIG (reference sequence). CDR3: CAWRGGGYTEAFF. The CDR3 nucleotides read TGTGCCTGGAGAGGGGGGGGCTATACTGAAGCTTTCTTT.

This clone occurred a few times. The chain is built from TRBV2 and TRBJ2-7; 8 nucleotides match TRBD2. The CDR3 has 12 amino acids. The germline V gene has CDR1 SNHLY and CDR2 FYNNEI. The junction had 2 bases not matched to a gene; V was cut back by 10 bases and J by 0 bases. The CDR3 DNA sequence: TGTGCCATAGGGACTAGCTCCTACGAGCAGTACTTC. It encodes CAIGTSSYEQYF.

This clone was seen more than once but under ten times. This chain joins TRBV19 and TRBJ2-3, with TRBD2 matching over 9 bases. V lost 1 base, J lost 3 bases, and 5 bases stayed unmatched. Germline CDR1 is LNHDA and CDR2 is SQIVND (reference sequence). The CDR3 extends over 16 amino acids. The CDR3 spells CASSIGIAGATDTQYF. CDR3 nucleotide sequence: TGTGCCAGTAGTATAGGGATAGCGGGAGCGACAGATACGCAGTATTTT. Based on the CDR3 plus reference TRBV19 and TRBJ2-3, the full variable domain is DGGITQSPKYLFRKEGQNVTLSCEQNLNHDAMYWYRQDPGQGLRLIYYSQIVNDFQKGDIAEGYSVSREKKESFPLTVTSAQKNPTAFYLCASSIGIAGATDTQYFGPGTRLTVL.

This clone was recorded a few times. The chain couples TRBV28 to TRBJ1-4; D might be TRBD1 (6 bases). Germline V gene lookup returns CDR1 MDHEN and CDR2 SYDVKM. This CDR3 is built from 13 residues. V was cut by 4 bases and J by 11 bases, with 14 bases left in between. The CDR3 DNA is TGTGCCAGCAGTTGGGGAGGGACATTCAAACTGTTTTTT. Amino acids: CASSWGGTFKLFF.

The rearrangement joins TRBV4-3 to TRBJ2-1; 9 bases map to TRBD2. CDR3 length: 15 residues. The trim removed 2 bases at V and 2 bases at J, leaving 1 base unmatched. The V gene's germline CDR1 is LGHNA and CDR2 YSLEER. The CDR3 is CASSQIAGAYNEQFF. The CDR3 DNA follows: TGCGCCAGCAGCCAAATAGCGGGGGCCTACAATGAGCAGTTCTTC.

This clone was seen more than once but under ten times. The CDR3 region is CASSLGLEEGETQYF. CDR3 DNA: TGTGCCAGCAGCCTGGGGTTGGAGGAGGGGGAGACCCAGTACTTC. The V and J genes are TRBV11-2 and TRBJ2-5; tentative D call: TRBD2 (6 bases). This CDR3 spans 15 amino acids. V dropped 5 bases and J dropped 5 bases, with 18 bases sitting between them. Germline assignment: CDR1 SGHAT and CDR2 FQNNGV.

This clone was observed a handful of times. The chain joins TRBV7-2 to TRBJ2-2; 7 bases line up with TRBD2. CDR3 length: 11 amino acids. CDR1 and CDR2 from the germline V gene are SGHTA and FQGNSA. J was trimmed by 16 bases and V by 5 bases; bases with no gene match: 7. The CDR3 is CASSQGRERFF. The CDR3 region has the DNA TGTGCCAGCAGCCAAGGGAGGGAGAGGTTTTTT.

This clone turned up a few times. The chain recombines TRBV11-2 with TRBJ2-7; D call uncertain. Germline V gene data show CDR1 as SGHAT and CDR2 as FQNNGV. The CDR3 sequence is 11 residues long. V was pared by 5 bases and J by 5 bases, with 7 bases between. The CDR3 spells CASSPSHEQYF. As DNA, the CDR3 is TGTGCCAGCAGCCCGTCCCACGAGCAGTACTTC.

In this sample, this clone turned up a few times. The rearrangement uses TRBV27 and TRBJ2-5; 7 nucleotides align to TRBD2. This CDR3 spans 15 amino acids. Germline CDR1 reads MNHEY; CDR2 reads SMNVEV (reference sequence). Trimming took 4 bases from V and 4 from J; bases not matched to a gene: 9. The CDR3 loop reads CASSWREGRLETQYF. The CDR3 coding sequence is TGTGCCAGCAGTTGGAGGGAGGGCCGCCTAGAGACCCAGTACTTC.

The CDR3 reads CASSPQGGSYEQYF. The CDR3 region has the DNA TGTGCCAGCAGCCCGCAGGGTGGGTCCTACGAGCAGTACTTC. V usage is TRBV7-2 and J usage is TRBJ2-7; a weak D match, TRBD1 (5 bases). The CDR3 is 14 amino acids. Deletions cut 5 bases from V and 1 base from J, with 12 bases between. CDR1 and CDR2 from the germline V gene are SGHTA and FQGNSA.

This clone has just a few counts. The V gene is TRBV30, the J gene TRBJ2-1; possible D gene TRBD2, 6 bases. This CDR3 region has 14 residues. The germline V and J ends were trimmed by 1 base and 8 bases, with 15 bases remaining between them. CDR1 and CDR2 (germline): GTSNPN, SVGIG (reference sequence). The DNA of the CDR3 is TGTGCCTGGAGTGAAGGCGGGGTCCTAGATGAGCAGTTCTTC. It specifies CAWSEGGVLDEQFF.

The chain has TRBV6-5 and TRBJ1-4; D gene ambiguous. The CDR3 extends over 16 amino acids. CDR1 and CDR2 from the germline V gene are MNHEY and SVGAGI. V lost 0 bases and J 6 bases, leaving 14 bases between the germline ends. The CDR3 DNA reads TGTGCCAGCAGTTACTCGGGGTTACGAGGGTATGAAAAACTGTTTTTT. Translating it yields CASSYSGLRGYEKLFF.

This clone has more than one count but fewer than ten. This chain uses TRBV18 with TRBJ2-4; TRBD2 might be the D (5 bases). Germline CDR1 and CDR2: KGHSH and LQKENI. The V end was cut by 3 bases, the J end by 5 bases, with 11 bases between. This CDR3 region has 14 residues. The CDR3, as DNA: TGTGCCAGCTCACCCGGTTTGCGGGAAAACATTCAGTACTTC. Translating gives CASSPGLRENIQYF.

This clone was counted only a few times. This chain joins TRBV7-6 and TRBJ2-6, with D maybe TRBD1 (6 bases). Germline V lookup: CDR1 SGHVS, CDR2 FNYEAQ. V lost 3 bases and J 0 bases, leaving 21 bases between the germline ends. The CDR3 sequence is 20 residues long. CDR3: CASSFRTGRPGLSGANVLTF. DNA for the CDR3: TGTGCCAGCAGCTTTAGAACAGGGCGGCCCGGTCTCTCTGGGGCCAACGTCCTGACTTTC.

In this sample, this clone turned up a few times. The DNA for the CDR3 is TGTGCCAGCAGGGCACAGGGCTCCTACAATGAGCAGTTCTTC. This translates into CASRAQGSYNEQFF. The chain uses TRBV5-4 and TRBJ2-1; perhaps TRBD1 as D (6 bases). The germline V and J ends were trimmed by 5 bases and 0 bases, with 9 bases remaining between them. The CDR3 length is 14 residues. CDR1 is SGHNT, CDR2 YYREEE, per germline (reference sequence).

V is TRBV9 and J is TRBJ2-7, with TRBD1 matching over 8 bases. This CDR3 is 14 amino acids long. Germline V gene lookup returns CDR1 SGDLS and CDR2 YYNGEE. V gave up 4 bases and J gave up 3 bases; unmatched junction bases: 6. In DNA form, the CDR3 reads TGTGCCAGCAGCTTCCGGGACAGGAACTACGAGCAGTACTTC. It yields the protein CASSFRDRNYEQYF.

V gene TRBV9 combines with J gene TRBJ2-3; D not certain. The CDR3 has 14 amino acids. The V end was cut by 1 base, the J end by 0 bases, with 6 bases between. Germline CDR1 and CDR2: SGDLS and YYNGEE. CDR3 sequence: CASSVRLSTDTQYF. CDR3 nucleotides: TGTGCCAGCAGCGTAAGACTGAGCACAGATACGCAGTATTTT. The full variable domain, with the rest looked up from reference TRBV9 and TRBJ2-3, is DSGVTQTPKHLITATGQRVTLRCSPRSGDLSVYWYQQSLDQGLQFLIQYYNGEERAKGNILERFSAQQFPDLHSELNLSSLELGDSALYFCASSVRLSTDTQYFGPGTRLTVL.

The chain links TRBV5-6 to TRBJ2-1; D is perhaps TRBD2 (5 bases). V shed 2 bases and J shed 5 bases, with 11 bases lying between them. The germline CDR1 and CDR2 sequences are SGHDT and YYEEEE. The CDR3 contains 14 residues. Written as DNA, the CDR3 is TGTGCCAGCAGCTTACCCGACTACCACAATGAGCAGTTCTTC. It yields the protein CASSLPDYHNEQFF.

This rearrangement joins TRBV7-9 to TRBJ2-6; TRBD2 is a possible D gene (6 bases). V was clipped by 3 bases and J by 0 bases, with 15 bases between them. The CDR3 contains 18 residues. Germline V gene lookup returns CDR1 SEHNR and CDR2 FQNEAQ (reference sequence). CDR3 nucleotides: TGTGCCAGCAGCTTGCCAGCGGGCCCTTCCTCTGGGGCCAACGTCCTGACTTTC. It codes for CASSLPAGPSSGANVLTF. Full variable domain (remainder filled in from reference TRBV7-9 and TRBJ2-6): DTGVSQNPRHKITKRGQNVTFRCDPISEHNRLYWYRQTLGQGPEFLTYFQNEAQLEKSRLLSDRFSAERPKGSFSTLEIQRTEQGDSAMYLCASSLPAGPSSGANVLTFGAGSRLTVL.

This clone was counted a few times. This rearrangement joins TRBV10-2 to TRBJ2-6; TRBD2 aligns across 7 bases. The germline V gene encodes CDR1 WSHSY and CDR2 SAAADI. V shed 4 bases and J 1 base; nucleotides not matched to a gene: 7. This CDR3 has 17 residues. In DNA form, the CDR3 reads TGCGCCAGCAGTGTCCGGGGGAGGGGATCTGGGGCCAACGTCCTGACTTTC. Amino acid sequence: CASSVRGRGSGANVLTF.

The chain has TRBV5-4 and TRBJ2-7; 7 bases map to TRBD2. The CDR3 has 15 amino acids. Germline values: CDR1 SGHNT, CDR2 YYREEE (reference sequence). The V segment lost 0 bases and the J segment 0 bases; nucleotides outside the gene matches: 3. DNA for the CDR3: TGTGCCAGCAGCTTGGGCGGGAGTGGCTCCTACGAGCAGTACTTC. Its protein is CASSLGGSGSYEQYF.

This sequence joins TRBV27 and TRBJ2-3; no reliable D call. In germline, CDR1 is MNHEY, CDR2 SMNVEV (reference sequence). The CDR3 runs 14 residues. With 0 bases removed from V and 1 base from J, the gap between germline ends came to 5 bases. The CDR3 loop reads CASSLSGRTDTQYF. As DNA, the CDR3 is TGTGCCAGCAGTTTATCTGGCCGCACAGATACGCAGTATTTT.

This clone was observed a handful of times. The chain uses TRBV29-1 and TRBJ2-3; a weak D match, TRBD2 (6 bases). Germline V CDR1 and CDR2: SQVTM, ANQGSEA. This CDR3 contains 15 residues. Trimming took off 4 bases at V and 1 base at J, with 15 bases between the two ends. The CDR3 spells CSVVGVGGGTDTQYF. CDR3 coding DNA: TGCAGCGTTGTAGGGGTGGGCGGGGGCACAGATACGCAGTATTTT.

This clone was seen a few times. The CDR3 bases are TGTGCCAGCAGCTACCCGGGACAGCCCTACGAGCAGTACTTC. It encodes CASSYPGQPYEQYF. The chain carries TRBV5-6 and TRBJ2-7, with 7 bases identical to TRBD1. Losses at the gene ends were 3 bases for V and 2 bases for J; bases not matched to a gene: 5. The CDR3 runs 14 residues. Germline lookup yields CDR1 SGHDT and CDR2 YYEEEE. The full variable domain, its missing parts supplied by reference TRBV5-6 and TRBJ2-7, is DAGVTQSPTHLIKTRGQQVTLRCSPKSGHDTVSWYQQALGQGPQFIFQYYEEEERQRGNFPDRFSGHQFPNYSSELNVNALLLGDSALYLCASSYPGQPYEQYFGPGTRLTVT.

CDR3 bases: TGCAGCGTTGTTTGGAGGGCGAGGCTAGCGGGGCGACAAGAGACCCAGTACTTC. It translates to CSVVWRARLAGRQETQYF. The chain links TRBV29-1 to TRBJ2-5; 9 bases fit TRBD2. The CDR3 spans 18 residues. With V trimmed by 4 bases and J by 2 bases, 17 bases remained unmatched. The germline CDR1 and CDR2 sequences are SQVTM and ANQGSEA.

The chain uses TRBV15 and TRBJ2-5, with D possibly matching TRBD1 (6 bases). Germline CDR1 and CDR2: LNHNV and YYDKDF (reference sequence). The CDR3 runs 13 residues. Trimming cost V 8 bases and J 1 base, with 11 bases left between them. CDR3 sequence reads: CATGRRGQETQYF. The CDR3 DNA follows: TGTGCCACCGGACGCAGGGGCCAAGAGACCCAGTACTTC. The variable domain in full, with the rest retrieved from reference TRBV15 and TRBJ2-5, is DAMVIQNPRYQVTQFGKPVTLSCSQTLNHNVMYWYQQKSSQAPKLLFHYYDKDFNNEADTPDNFQSRRPNTSFCFLDIRSPGLGDTAMYLCATGRRGQETQYFGPGTRLLVL.

The rearrangement links TRBV7-2 to TRBJ1-2; D call uncertain. CDR1 is SGHTA, CDR2 FQGNSA, per germline. This CDR3 is built from 16 residues. Trimming stripped 3 bases from V and 4 bases from J, with 18 bases between. CDR3 amino acids: CASSLYRTGSTYGYTF. DNA for the CDR3: TGTGCCAGCAGCTTGTACCGGACGGGGTCTACCTATGGCTACACCTTC.

The chain links TRBV4-3 to TRBJ1-2, with D possibly TRBD1 on 6 matching bases. The CDR3 consists of 14 residues. V was shortened by 6 bases and J by 8 bases, with 19 bases between the two germline ends. Germline V lookup: CDR1 LGHNA, CDR2 YSLEER. The CDR3 DNA reads as TGCGCCAGCAGTCGGACAGACCGCCCGGGGGGCTACACCTTC. Its translation is CASSRTDRPGGYTF.

This clone was counted only a few times. The J gene is TRBJ2-5, the V gene TRBV9; 10 nucleotides align to TRBD2. This CDR3 comprises 16 residues. V shed 0 bases and J 4 bases; nucleotides not matched to a gene: 6. Germline assignment: CDR1 SGDLS and CDR2 YYNGEE. The CDR3, as DNA: TGTGCCAGCAGCGTAGCAGCGGGAGGGCCCGGAGAGACCCAGTACTTC. Translation: CASSVAAGGPGETQYF.

This clone showed up just a few times. J is TRBJ1-2 and V is TRBV2, with a weak D call TRBD1 (6 bases). Trimming removed 5 bases from V and 4 bases from J, with 11 bases in between. Germline CDR1 SNHLY, CDR2 FYNNEI. The CDR3 has 13 amino acids. CDR3 sequence reads: CASSQQGPYGYTF. In DNA, the CDR3 is TGTGCCAGCAGTCAGCAGGGGCCCTATGGCTACACCTTC.